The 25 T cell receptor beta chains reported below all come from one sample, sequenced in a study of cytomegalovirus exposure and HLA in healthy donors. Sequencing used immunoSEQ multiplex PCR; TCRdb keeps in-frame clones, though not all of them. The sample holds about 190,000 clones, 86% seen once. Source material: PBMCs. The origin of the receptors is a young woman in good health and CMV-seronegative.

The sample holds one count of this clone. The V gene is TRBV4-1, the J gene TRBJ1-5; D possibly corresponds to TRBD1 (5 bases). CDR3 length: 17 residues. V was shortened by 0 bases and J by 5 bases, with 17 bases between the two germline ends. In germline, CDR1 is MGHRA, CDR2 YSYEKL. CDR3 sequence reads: CASSQDRDREKYQPQHF. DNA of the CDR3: TGCGCCAGCAGCCAAGATCGCGACAGAGAAAAGTATCAGCCCCAGCATTTT.

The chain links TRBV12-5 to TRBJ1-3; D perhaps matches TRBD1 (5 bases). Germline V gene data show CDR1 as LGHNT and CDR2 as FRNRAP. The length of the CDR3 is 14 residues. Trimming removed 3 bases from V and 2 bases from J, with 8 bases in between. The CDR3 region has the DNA TGTGCTAGTGGTTTTCAGGGTCCTGGAAACACCATATATTTT. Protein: CASGFQGPGNTIYF.

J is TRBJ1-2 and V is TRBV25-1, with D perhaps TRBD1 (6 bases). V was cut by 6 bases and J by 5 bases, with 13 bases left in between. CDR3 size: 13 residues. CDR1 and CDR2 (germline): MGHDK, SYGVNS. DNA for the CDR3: TGTGCCAGCAGGACGACAGGCAGTTATGGCTACACCTTC. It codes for CASRTTGSYGYTF.

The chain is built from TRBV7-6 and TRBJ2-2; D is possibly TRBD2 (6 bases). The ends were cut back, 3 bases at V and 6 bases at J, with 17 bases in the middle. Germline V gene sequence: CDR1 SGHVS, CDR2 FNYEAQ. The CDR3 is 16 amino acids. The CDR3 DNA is TGTGCCAGCAGCTTCCGAGCCGGGACTCCACCCGGGGAGCTGTTTTTT. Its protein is CASSFRAGTPPGELFF. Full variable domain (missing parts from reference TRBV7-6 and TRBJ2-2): GAGVSQSPRYKVTKRGQDVALRCDPISGHVSLYWYRQALGQGPEFLTYFNYEAQQDKSGLPNDRFSAERPEGSISTLTIQRTEQRDSAMYRCASSFRAGTPPGELFFGEGSRLTVL.

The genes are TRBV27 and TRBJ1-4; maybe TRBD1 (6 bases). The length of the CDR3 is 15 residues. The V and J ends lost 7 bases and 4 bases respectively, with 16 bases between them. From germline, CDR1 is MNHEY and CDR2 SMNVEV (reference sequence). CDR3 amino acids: CASKPSGAYNEKLFF. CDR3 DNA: TGTGCCAGCAAACCCTCAGGGGCTTATAATGAAAAACTGTTTTTT.

The CDR3 protein is CASTAPGYNEQYF. In DNA form, the CDR3 reads TGTGCCAGCACCGCCCCGGGGTACAACGAGCAGTACTTC. The chain is built from TRBV2 and TRBJ2-7; D perhaps matches TRBD2 (5 bases). There are 13 residues in the CDR3. Germline V gives CDR1 SNHLY, CDR2 FYNNEI. Trimming shortened V by 7 bases and J by 5 bases, and 15 bases separated the two germline ends.

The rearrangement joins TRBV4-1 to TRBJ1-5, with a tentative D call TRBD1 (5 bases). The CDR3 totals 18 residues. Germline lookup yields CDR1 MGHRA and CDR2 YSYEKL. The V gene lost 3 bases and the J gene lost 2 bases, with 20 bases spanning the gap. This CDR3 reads CASSQGRALTLGNQPQHF. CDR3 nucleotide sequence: TGCGCCAGCAGCCAGGGCAGGGCGCTAACTCTGGGCAATCAGCCCCAGCATTTT.

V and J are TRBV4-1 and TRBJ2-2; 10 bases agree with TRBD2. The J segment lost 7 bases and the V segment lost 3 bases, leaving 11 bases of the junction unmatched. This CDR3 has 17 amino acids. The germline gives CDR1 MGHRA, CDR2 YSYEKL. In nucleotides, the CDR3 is TGCGCCAGCAGCCACCCCCCCACTAGCGGGGTGGGCGGGGAGCTGTTTTTT. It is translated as CASSHPPTSGVGGELFF.

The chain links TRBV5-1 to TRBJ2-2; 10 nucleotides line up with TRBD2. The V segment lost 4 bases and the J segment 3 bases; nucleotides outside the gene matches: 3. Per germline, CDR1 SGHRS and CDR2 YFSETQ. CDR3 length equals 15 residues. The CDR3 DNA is TGCGCCAGCAGCATCCTAGCGGGAGACACCGGGGAGCTGTTTTTT. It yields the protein CASSILAGDTGELFF.

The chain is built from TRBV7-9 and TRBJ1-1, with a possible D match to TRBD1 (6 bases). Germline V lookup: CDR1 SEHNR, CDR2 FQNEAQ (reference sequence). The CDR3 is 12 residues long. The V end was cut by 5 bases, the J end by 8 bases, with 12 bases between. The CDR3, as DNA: TGTGCCAGCAGCCGGATGGGGGCGGAAGCTTTCTTT. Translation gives CASSRMGAEAFF.

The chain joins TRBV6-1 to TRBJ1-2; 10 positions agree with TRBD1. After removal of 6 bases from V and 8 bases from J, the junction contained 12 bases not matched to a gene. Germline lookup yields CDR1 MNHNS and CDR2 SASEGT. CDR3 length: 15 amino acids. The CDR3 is CASRGPPGTGDGYTF. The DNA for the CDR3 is TGTGCCAGCAGGGGACCTCCCGGGACAGGGGACGGCTACACCTTC.

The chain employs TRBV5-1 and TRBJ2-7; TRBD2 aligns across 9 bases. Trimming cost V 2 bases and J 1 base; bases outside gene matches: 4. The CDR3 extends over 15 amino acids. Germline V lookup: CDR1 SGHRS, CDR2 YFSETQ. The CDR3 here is CASSLGSGRSYEQYF. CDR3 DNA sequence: TGCGCCAGCAGCTTAGGTAGCGGGAGATCCTACGAGCAGTACTTC.

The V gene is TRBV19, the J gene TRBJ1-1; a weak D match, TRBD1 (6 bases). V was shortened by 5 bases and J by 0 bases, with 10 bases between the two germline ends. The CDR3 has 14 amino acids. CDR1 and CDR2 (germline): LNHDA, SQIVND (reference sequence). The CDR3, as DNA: TGTGCCAGTAGTCCTGGACAGTTGAACACTGAAGCTTTCTTT. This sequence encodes CASSPGQLNTEAFF.

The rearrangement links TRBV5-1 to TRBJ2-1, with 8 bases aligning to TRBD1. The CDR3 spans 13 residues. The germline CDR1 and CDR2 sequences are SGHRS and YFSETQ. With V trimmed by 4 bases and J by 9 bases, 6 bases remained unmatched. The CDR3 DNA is TGCGCCAGCAGCCCGCGGACAGGGTTTGAGCAGTTCTTC. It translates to CASSPRTGFEQFF.

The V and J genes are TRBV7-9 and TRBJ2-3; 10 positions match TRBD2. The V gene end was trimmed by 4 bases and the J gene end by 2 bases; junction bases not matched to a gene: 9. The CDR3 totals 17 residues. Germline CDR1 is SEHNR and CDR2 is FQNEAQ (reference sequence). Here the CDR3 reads CASSYARTSGDTDTQYF. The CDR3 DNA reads TGTGCCAGCAGCTATGCCCGGACTAGCGGTGACACAGATACGCAGTATTTT.

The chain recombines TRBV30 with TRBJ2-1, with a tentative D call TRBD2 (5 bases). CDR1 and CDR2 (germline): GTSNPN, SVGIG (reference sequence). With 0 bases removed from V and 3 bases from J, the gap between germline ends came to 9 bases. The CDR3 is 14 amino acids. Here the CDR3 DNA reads TGTGCCTGGAGTGTAGCTAGCCTCTACAATGAGCAGTTCTTC. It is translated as CAWSVASLYNEQFF.

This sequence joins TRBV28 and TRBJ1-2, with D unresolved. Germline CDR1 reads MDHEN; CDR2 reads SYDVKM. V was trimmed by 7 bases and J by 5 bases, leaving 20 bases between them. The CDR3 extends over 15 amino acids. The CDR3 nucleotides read TGTGCCAGCATCTCAGTCGGCACCTTGACTTATGGCTACACCTTC. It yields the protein CASISVGTLTYGYTF.

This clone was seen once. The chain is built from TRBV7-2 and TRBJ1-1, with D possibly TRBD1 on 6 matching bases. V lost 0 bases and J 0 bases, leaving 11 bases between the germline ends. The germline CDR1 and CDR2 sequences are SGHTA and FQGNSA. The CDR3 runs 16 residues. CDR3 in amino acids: CASSLAADRLNTEAFF. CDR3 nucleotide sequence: TGTGCCAGCAGCTTAGCGGCGGACAGATTGAACACTGAAGCTTTCTTT.

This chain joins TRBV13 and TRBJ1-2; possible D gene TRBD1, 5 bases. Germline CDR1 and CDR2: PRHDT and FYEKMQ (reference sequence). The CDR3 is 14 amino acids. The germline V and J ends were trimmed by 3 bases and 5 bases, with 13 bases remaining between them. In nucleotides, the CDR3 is TGTGCCAGCAGCTTCGGAGGGGACGGTTATGGCTACACCTTC. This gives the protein CASSFGGDGYGYTF.

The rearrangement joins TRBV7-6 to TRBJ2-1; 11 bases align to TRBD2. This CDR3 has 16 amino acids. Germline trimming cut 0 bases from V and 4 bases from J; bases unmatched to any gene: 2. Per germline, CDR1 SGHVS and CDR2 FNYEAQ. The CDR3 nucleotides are TGTGCCAGCAGCTTAGCGCCTAGCGGGGGGTACAATGAGCAGTTCTTC. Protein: CASSLAPSGGYNEQFF. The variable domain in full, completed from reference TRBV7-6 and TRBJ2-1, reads GAGVSQSPRYKVTKRGQDVALRCDPISGHVSLYWYRQALGQGPEFLTYFNYEAQQDKSGLPNDRFSAERPEGSISTLTIQRTEQRDSAMYRCASSLAPSGGYNEQFFGPGTRLTVL.

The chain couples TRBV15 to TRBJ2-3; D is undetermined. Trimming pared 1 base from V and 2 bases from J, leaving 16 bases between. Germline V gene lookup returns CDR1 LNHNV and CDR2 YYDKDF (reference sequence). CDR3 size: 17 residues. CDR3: CATSRVTLERYTDTQYF. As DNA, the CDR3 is TGTGCCACCAGCAGAGTGACCCTCGAGAGGTACACAGATACGCAGTATTTT.

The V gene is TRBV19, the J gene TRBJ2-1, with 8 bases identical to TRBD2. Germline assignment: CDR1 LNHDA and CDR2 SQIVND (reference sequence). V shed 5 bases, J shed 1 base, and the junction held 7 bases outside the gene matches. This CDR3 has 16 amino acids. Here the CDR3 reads CASSALSGGSYNEQFF. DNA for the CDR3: TGTGCCAGTAGTGCACTCAGCGGGGGATCCTACAATGAGCAGTTCTTC.

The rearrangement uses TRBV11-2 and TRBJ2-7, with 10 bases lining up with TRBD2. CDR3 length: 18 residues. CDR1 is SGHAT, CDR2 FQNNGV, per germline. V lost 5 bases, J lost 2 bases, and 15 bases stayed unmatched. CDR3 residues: CASSTNNRLAGVPYEQYF. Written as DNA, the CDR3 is TGTGCCAGCAGCACCAACAACCGGCTAGCGGGAGTACCCTACGAGCAGTACTTC.

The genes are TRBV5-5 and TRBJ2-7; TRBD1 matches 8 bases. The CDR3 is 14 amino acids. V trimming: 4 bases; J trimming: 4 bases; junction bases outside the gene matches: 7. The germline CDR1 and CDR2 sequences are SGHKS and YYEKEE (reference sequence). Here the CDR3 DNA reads TGTGCCAGCAGCACACAGGGGGAATCGTACGAGCAGTACTTC. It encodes CASSTQGESYEQYF.

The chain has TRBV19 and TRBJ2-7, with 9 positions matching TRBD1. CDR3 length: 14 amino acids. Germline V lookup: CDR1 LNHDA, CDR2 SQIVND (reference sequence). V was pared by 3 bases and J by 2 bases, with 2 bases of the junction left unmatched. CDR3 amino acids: CASSIGTGPYEQYF. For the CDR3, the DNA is TGTGCCAGTAGTATCGGGACAGGGCCCTACGAGCAGTACTTC. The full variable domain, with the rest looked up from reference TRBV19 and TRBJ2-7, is DGGITQSPKYLFRKEGQNVTLSCEQNLNHDAMYWYRQDPGQGLRLIYYSQIVNDFQKGDIAEGYSVSREKKESFPLTVTSAQKNPTAFYLCASSIGTGPYEQYFGPGTRLTVT.